A single sample gave rise to the 21 T cell receptor beta chains below, sequenced in a study of post-analysis software for immune sequencing data. The study, taken as a whole, reports: With TRBV5-6, TRBV5-1 and TRBV20-1 included, a handful of TRBV segments were more frequent in patients than in controls.

The antigens for these receptors are not known. TCR beta libraries were prepared from cDNA with unique molecular identifiers. MiXCR, applied by TCRdb to the PCR reads, yields one record per CDR3 protein. The sample consists of fewer than 850,000 distinct CDR3 sequences, roughly 27% of them appearing once. What was sequenced was blood. These TCRs come from a girl under 18 with multiple sclerosis.

V is TRBV28 and J is TRBJ2-7; 7 nucleotides match TRBD1. Germline V CDR1 and CDR2: MDHEN, SYDVKM. The V segment lost 2 bases and the J segment 7 bases; nucleotides outside the gene matches: 8. This CDR3 has 14 residues. Written as DNA, the CDR3 is TGTGCCAGCAGTTTAGCCCAACAGGGGCTGGAGCAGTACTTC. The encoded protein is CASSLAQQGLEQYF.

The rearrangement joins TRBV20-1 to TRBJ2-3; D unclear. The CDR3 has 14 residues. Germline values: CDR1 DFQATT, CDR2 SNEGSKA (reference sequence). V lost 3 bases and J 4 bases, leaving 14 bases between the germline ends. CDR3 coding DNA: TGCAGTGCTAGTGAGCCCCTGTGGTCAGATACGCAGTATTTT. Protein sequence: CSASEPLWSDTQYF.

The chain employs TRBV7-2 and TRBJ2-5, with TRBD2 identical over 7 bases. CDR3 size: 16 residues. The V gene end was trimmed by 4 bases and the J gene end by 2 bases; junction bases not matched to a gene: 10. The germline V gene encodes CDR1 SGHTA and CDR2 FQGNSA. In DNA form, the CDR3 reads TGTGCCAGCAGCTCTCCCCTGGCGGGAGCTCAAGAGACCCAGTACTTC. Translating it yields CASSSPLAGAQETQYF.

This clonotype was observed a handful of times. The chain carries TRBV14 and TRBJ2-1, with D hard to call. The ends were cut back, 1 base at V and 10 bases at J, with 14 bases in the middle. In germline, CDR1 is SGHDN, CDR2 FVKESK. This CDR3 region has 14 residues. CDR3 nucleotides: TGTGCCAGCAGCCAAGGACCTCTCTGGGCGGAGCAGTTCTTC. Translated, it gives CASSQGPLWAEQFF.

There are many counts of this clonotype. The chain uses TRBV4-2 and TRBJ1-2, with 8 bases fitting TRBD1. CDR1 LGHNA and CDR2 YNFKEQ come from the germline V gene. The V segment lost 2 bases and the J segment 3 bases; nucleotides outside the gene matches: 5. The CDR3 loop spans 15 amino acids. CDR3 loop: CASSQNLQGDYGYTF. The CDR3 bases are TGTGCCAGCAGCCAAAATCTACAGGGGGACTATGGCTACACCTTC.

This clonotype was counted at least ten times. The gene calls are TRBV6-5 and TRBJ2-7; D is possibly TRBD1 (6 bases). Trimming removed 6 bases at V and 5 bases at J, with 14 bases between. Germline loops: CDR1 MNHEY, CDR2 SVGAGI. The CDR3 is 13 amino acids. In DNA, the CDR3 is TGTGCCAGCAGCTCACAGGGAGTTCACGAGCAGTACTTC. Translating gives CASSSQGVHEQYF.

This clonotype was detected only a few times. The CDR3 DNA follows: TGTGCCAGCAGCCCCGCCCCAGGGGCGCCTTCCTACAATGAGCAGTTCTTC. It translates to CASSPAPGAPSYNEQFF. V is TRBV7-2 and J is TRBJ2-1; a possible D gene is TRBD1 (6 bases). The CDR3 has 17 amino acids. Per the germline V gene, CDR1 is SGHTA and CDR2 is FQGNSA. V was trimmed by 5 bases and J by 1 base, leaving 18 bases between them.

This clonotype was seen only a few times. The rearrangement uses TRBV6-1 and TRBJ2-3; TRBD1 aligns across 8 bases. CDR1 is MNHNS and CDR2 is SASEGT in the germline V gene. Unmatched junction bases numbered 7, after V lost 1 base and J lost 4 bases. This CDR3 is built from 16 residues. For the CDR3, the DNA is TGTGCCAGCAGTGAAGTGACCGGGACAGGCTCAGATACGCAGTATTTT. Its protein product is CASSEVTGTGSDTQYF.

The chain uses TRBV20-1 and TRBJ2-7, with D perhaps TRBD1 (6 bases). Germline V lookup: CDR1 DFQATT, CDR2 SNEGSKA (reference sequence). Trimming took off 5 bases at V and 0 bases at J, with 14 bases between the two ends. The CDR3 has 14 amino acids. The CDR3 loop is CSAVDSARSYEQYF. The CDR3 DNA sequence: TGCAGTGCTGTGGACAGCGCCCGCTCCTACGAGCAGTACTTC.

This clonotype showed up just a few times. J is TRBJ1-5 and V is TRBV7-9; D is possibly TRBD1 (6 bases). V lost 0 bases to trimming and J lost 2 bases, with 8 bases between them. Germline-derived CDR1 and CDR2 are SEHNR and FQNEAQ (reference sequence). The CDR3 extends over 15 amino acids. This CDR3 reads CASSLAQGGNQPQHF. CDR3 in DNA: TGTGCCAGCAGCTTAGCACAGGGTGGCAATCAGCCCCAGCATTTT. The complete variable domain, with remaining parts taken from reference TRBV7-9 and TRBJ1-5, reads DTGVSQNPRHKITKRGQNVTFRCDPISEHNRLYWYRQTLGQGPEFLTYFQNEAQLEKSRLLSDRFSAERPKGSFSTLEIQRTEQGDSAMYLCASSLAQGGNQPQHFGDGTRLSIL.

Regarding this clonotype: This may arise from a read error, as a much more abundant clone is one base away. This sequence joins TRBV27 and TRBJ2-1; 9 nucleotides align to TRBD2. The germline gives CDR1 MNHEY, CDR2 SMNVEV (reference sequence). CDR3 length: 15 amino acids. In DNA form, the CDR3 reads TGTGCCAGCAGTTATAGCGGGAGCTCCTACAGTGAGCAGTTCTTC. Amino acid sequence: CASSYSGSSYSEQFF.

This clonotype was observed a handful of times. The chain carries TRBV11-2 and TRBJ2-1; 14 bases agree with TRBD2. The V gene end was trimmed by 5 bases and the J gene end by 0 bases; junction bases not matched to a gene: 9. Germline CDR1 reads SGHAT; CDR2 reads FQNNGV. This CDR3 spans 19 amino acids. DNA of the CDR3: TGTGCCAGCAGCAAGGGACTAGCGGGGGAACCGGACTCCTACAATGAGCAGTTCTTC. Amino acids: CASSKGLAGEPDSYNEQFF.

Comments on this clonotype: One end of the junction is discordant with germline, which a read error may explain. This chain connects TRBV24-1 to TRBJ2-5; 8 bases fit TRBD1. This CDR3 region has 13 residues. The germline gives CDR1 KGHDR, CDR2 SFDVKD. The CDR3 sequence is CANSDDRGETQYF. The CDR3 DNA is TGTGCCAACAGTGATGACAGGGGAGAGACCCAGTACTTC.

The J gene is TRBJ2-5, the V gene TRBV7-9, with TRBD1 identical over 8 bases. V lost 5 bases to trimming and J lost 5 bases; unmatched junction nucleotides: 7. This CDR3 is built from 14 residues. CDR1 SEHNR and CDR2 FQNEAQ come from the germline V gene (reference sequence). Written as DNA, the CDR3 is TGTGCCAGCAGCACACAGGGGGTTAGTGAGACCCAGTACTTC. Encoded protein: CASSTQGVSETQYF.

The chain links TRBV6-1 to TRBJ1-5, with D uncertain. Trimming removed 5 bases from V and 6 bases from J, with 11 bases in between. This CDR3 is 13 amino acids long. Germline V gene sequence: CDR1 MNHNS, CDR2 SASEGT. This chain's CDR3 is CASSPLGSQPQHF. CDR3 sequence (DNA): TGTGCCAGCAGTCCCCTGGGGTCTCAGCCCCAGCATTTT.

The rearrangement joins TRBV2 to TRBJ1-1; 10 bases are shared with TRBD1. Germline CDR1 SNHLY, CDR2 FYNNEI. V lost 6 bases to trimming and J lost 5 bases; unmatched junction nucleotides: 9. The CDR3 runs 15 residues. In DNA, the CDR3 is TGTGCCAGCAGAAGGTCGACAGGGGGCAGTACTGAAGCTTTCTTT. As protein: CASRRSTGGSTEAFF.

This sequence joins TRBV20-1 and TRBJ2-5; 7 bases are shared with TRBD1. J was trimmed by 2 bases and V by 2 bases; bases with no gene match: 8. Germline CDR1 and CDR2: DFQATT and SNEGSKA (reference sequence). CDR3 length: 15 residues. The CDR3 DNA sequence: TGCAGTGCTAGAAATCCGGGACAGCTTCAAGAGACCCAGTACTTC. Translating it yields CSARNPGQLQETQYF.

This clonotype occurred a few times. The chain is built from TRBV2 and TRBJ2-7, with D perhaps matching TRBD2 (6 bases). The closer fit of TRBJ2-5 to the DNA end suggests the J call may be wrong. This CDR3 is 10 amino acids long. Germline lookup yields CDR1 SNHLY and CDR2 FYNNEI. CDR3 protein: CAMGRETQYF. The CDR3 coding sequence is TGTGCCATGGGGAGGGAGACCCAGTACTTC.

This clonotype has at least ten counts. The J gene is TRBJ2-7, the V gene TRBV20-1; TRBD2 matches 8 bases. Germline-derived CDR1 and CDR2 are DFQATT and SNEGSKA (reference sequence). J was trimmed by 7 bases and V by 3 bases; bases with no gene match: 8. The CDR3 totals 13 residues. The CDR3 sequence is CSASGGGLGEQYF. CDR3 in DNA: TGCAGTGCTAGCGGGGGGGGTTTGGGTGAGCAGTACTTC.

As regards this clonotype: It may be a read error: a sequence one base away is much more abundant. The rearrangement joins TRBV27 to TRBJ2-7; D is tentatively TRBD1 or TRBD2 (5 bases each). This CDR3 has 15 amino acids. Germline V lookup: CDR1 MNHEY, CDR2 SMNVEV (reference sequence). The CDR3 here is CASSLSLAGAYEQCF. The DNA for the CDR3 is TGTGCCAGCAGTTTGTCCCTCGCCGGGGCTTACGAGCAGTGCTTC.

The sample holds many counts of this clonotype. The V gene is TRBV5-6, the J gene TRBJ2-7; TRBD2 matches at 13 bases. V dropped 7 bases and J dropped 8; count of bases not matched to a gene: 9. Germline loops: CDR1 SGHDT, CDR2 YYEEEE. This CDR3 is 14 amino acids long. The CDR3 sequence is CASGSGTSGTQQYF. CDR3 DNA: TGTGCCAGCGGCTCCGGGACTAGCGGGACGCAGCAGTACTTC.